This T cell receptor beta chain was recorded in a study of cytomegalovirus exposure and HLA in healthy donors. Broader study findings: Accounts indicate the classifier identified cytomegalovirus status with strong specificity and sensitivity.

PCR used 60 Vbeta primers and 13 Jbeta primers. Data came from immunoSEQ multiplex PCR; TCRdb stores just in-frame clones and leaves some out. The data hold around 97,000 clones, with around a tenth observed a single time. Worth noting for this clone: The antigen is undetermined.

The donors comprised healthy bone marrow donors. CDR3 length: 16 amino acids. CDR1 is SGHNT and CDR2 is YYREEE in the germline V gene (reference sequence). The ends were cut back, 3 bases at V and 6 bases at J, with 21 bases in the middle. The sequencing input was PBMCs. The sequence was collected from a man aged 50-60 years in good health and CMV-seropositive. V usage is TRBV5-4 and J usage is TRBJ1-1, with TRBD1 as a possible D gene (5 bases). In DNA form, the CDR3 reads TGTGCCAGCAGCTCAACTTTGGCAGGGCTTATGGCTGAAGCTTTCTTT. Protein product: CASSSTLAGLMAEAFF. The full variable domain, rest sourced from reference TRBV5-4 and TRBJ1-1, is ETGVTQSPTHLIKTRGQQVTLRCSSQSGHNTVSWYQQALGQGPQFIFQYYREEENGRGNFPPRFSGLQFPNYSSELNVNALELDDSALYLCASSSTLAGLMAEAFFGQGTRLTVV.